This T cell receptor beta chain was observed in a study of molecular identifiers for immune sequencing clone quantification. This clonotype was counted at least ten times. The CDR3 has 16 residues. The V and J ends lost 0 bases and 4 bases respectively, with 15 bases between them. Germline V gene sequence: CDR1 SGHDT, CDR2 YYEEEE. TCRdb reanalysed the PCR reads using MiXCR and keeps one entry per CDR3 protein. The sample records some 590,000 distinct CDR3 sequences, 25% being singletons. This sequence originates from a human donor in good health. Some libraries in this study had Jurkat cell RNA spiked in. Sequencing used naive CD8+ T cells from blood, with Jurkat cell RNA spiked in. Subset defined: FACS-sorted CD8+CD4-CCR7+CD45RA+ naive T cells. The chain links TRBV5-6 to TRBJ2-3, with TRBD2 as a possible D gene (7 bases). CDR3 coding DNA: TGTGCCAGCAGCTTGGAGTGGGGGGGCCGGGCAGATACGCAGTATTTT. This encodes CASSLEWGGRADTQYF.